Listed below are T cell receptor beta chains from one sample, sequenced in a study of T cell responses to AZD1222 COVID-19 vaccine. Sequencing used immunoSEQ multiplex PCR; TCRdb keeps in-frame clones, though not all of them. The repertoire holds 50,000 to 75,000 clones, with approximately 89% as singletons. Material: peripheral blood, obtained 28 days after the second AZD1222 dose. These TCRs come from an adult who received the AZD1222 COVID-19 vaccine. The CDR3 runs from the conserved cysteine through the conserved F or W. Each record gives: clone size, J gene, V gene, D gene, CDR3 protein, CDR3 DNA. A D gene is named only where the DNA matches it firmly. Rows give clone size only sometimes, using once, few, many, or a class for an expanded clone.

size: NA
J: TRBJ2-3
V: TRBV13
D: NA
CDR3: CASSPGRGDTQYF
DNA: TGTGCCAGCAGCCCAGGCCGGGGAGATACGCAGTATTTT

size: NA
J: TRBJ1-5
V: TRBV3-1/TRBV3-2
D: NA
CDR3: CASSQGVDSNQPQHF
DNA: TGTGCCAGCAGCCAAGGGGTAGATAGCAATCAGCCCCAGCATTTT

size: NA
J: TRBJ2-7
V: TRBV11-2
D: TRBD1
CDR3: CASSSSGTDYRSYEQYF
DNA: TGTGCCAGCAGCTCTTCCGGGACAGACTATCGCTCCTACGAGCAGTACTTC

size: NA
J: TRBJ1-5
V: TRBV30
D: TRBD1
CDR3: CAWSGTGFNQPQHF
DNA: TGTGCCTGGTCCGGGACAGGGTTCAATCAGCCCCAGCATTTT

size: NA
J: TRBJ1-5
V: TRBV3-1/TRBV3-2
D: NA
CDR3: CASSQDPDGWRPQHF
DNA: TGTGCCAGCAGCCAAGATCCCGACGGTTGGCGGCCCCAGCATTTT

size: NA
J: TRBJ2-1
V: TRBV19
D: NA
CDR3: CASREQGTYNEQFF
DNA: TGTGCCAGTAGAGAACAGGGCACTTACAATGAGCAGTTCTTC

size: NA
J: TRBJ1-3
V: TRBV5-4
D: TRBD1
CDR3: CASSLGPGTGGNTIYF
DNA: TGTGCCAGCAGCTTGGGTCCCGGGACAGGGGGTAACACCATATATTTT

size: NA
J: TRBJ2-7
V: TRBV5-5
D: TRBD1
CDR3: CASSRDRGSYEQYF
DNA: TGTGCCAGCAGCCGGGACAGGGGGTCATACGAGCAGTACTTC

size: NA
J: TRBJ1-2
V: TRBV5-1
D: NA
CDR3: CASRPWEGRIYGYTF
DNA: TGCGCCAGCAGGCCCTGGGAGGGGAGGATCTATGGCTACACCTTC

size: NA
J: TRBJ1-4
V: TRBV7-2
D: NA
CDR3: CASRLDSEKLFF
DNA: TGTGCCAGCAGACTAGATAGTGAAAAACTGTTTTTT

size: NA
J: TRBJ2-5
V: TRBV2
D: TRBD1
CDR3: CASRPGQGWETQYF
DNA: TGTGCCAGCAGGCCGGGACAGGGGTGGGAGACCCAGTACTTC

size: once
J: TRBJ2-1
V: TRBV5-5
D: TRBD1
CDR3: CASSLRLPGQGRDEQFF
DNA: TGTGCCAGCAGCTTGCGGCTACCGGGACAGGGCCGCGATGAGCAGTTCTTC

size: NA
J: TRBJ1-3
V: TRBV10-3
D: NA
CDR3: CAISEGGHLRDTIYF
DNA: TGTGCCATCAGTGAGGGAGGACACCTCCGGGACACCATATATTTT

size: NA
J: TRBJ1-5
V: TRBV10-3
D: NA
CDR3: CAISTTLASPQHF
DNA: TGTGCCATCAGTACCACTCTGGCGTCCCCCCAGCATTTT

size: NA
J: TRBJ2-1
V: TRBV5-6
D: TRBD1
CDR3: CASSRTTGGHEQFF
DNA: TGTGCCAGCAGCCGGACAACAGGGGGCCATGAGCAGTTCTTC

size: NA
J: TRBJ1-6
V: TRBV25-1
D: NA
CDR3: CASSDAGSNSPLHF
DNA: TGTGCCAGCAGTGATGCAGGGTCAAATTCACCCCTCCACTTT

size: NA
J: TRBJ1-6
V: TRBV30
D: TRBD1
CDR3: CAWTGGEAYNSPLHF
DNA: TGTGCCTGGACAGGGGGCGAGGCCTATAATTCACCCCTCCACTTT

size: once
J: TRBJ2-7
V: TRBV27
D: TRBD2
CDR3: CATGLAGYEQYF
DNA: TGTGCCACGGGACTAGCGGGTTATGAACAGTACTTC

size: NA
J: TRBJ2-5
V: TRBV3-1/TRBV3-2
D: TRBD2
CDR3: CASRLAGVQETQYF
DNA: TGTGCCAGCAGGCTAGCGGGGGTCCAAGAGACCCAGTACTTC

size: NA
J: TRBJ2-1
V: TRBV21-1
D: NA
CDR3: CASISGSQVDEQFF
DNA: TGTGCCAGCATCTCAGGATCACAGGTCGATGAGCAGTTCTTC

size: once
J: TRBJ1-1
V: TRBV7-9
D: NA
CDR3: CASSAGQMNTEAFF
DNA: TGTGCCAGCAGCGCCGGACAGATGAACACTGAAGCTTTCTTT

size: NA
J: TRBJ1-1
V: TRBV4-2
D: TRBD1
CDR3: CASSQTGTGVEAFF
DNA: TGTGCCAGCAGCCAGACCGGGACAGGGGTTGAAGCTTTCTTT

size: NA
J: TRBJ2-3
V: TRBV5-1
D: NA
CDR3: CASSAADRFLHTDTQYF
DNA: TGCGCCAGCAGCGCAGCCGACAGGTTCTTACACACAGATACGCAGTATTTT

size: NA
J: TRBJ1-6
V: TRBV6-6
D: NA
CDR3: CASSYMALNSPLHF
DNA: TGTGCCAGCAGTTATATGGCCCTGAATTCACCCCTCCACTTT

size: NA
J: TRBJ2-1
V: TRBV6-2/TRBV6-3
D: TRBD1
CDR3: CASSKQGQGAKGDEQFF
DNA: TGTGCCAGCAGTAAACAGGGACAGGGGGCCAAAGGAGATGAGCAGTTCTTC

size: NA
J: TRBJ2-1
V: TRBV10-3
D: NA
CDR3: CAISESRGAEFNEQFF
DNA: TGTGCCATCAGTGAGTCGCGTGGTGCGGAGTTCAATGAGCAGTTCTTC

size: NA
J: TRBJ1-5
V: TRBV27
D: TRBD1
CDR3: CARRTGYQPQHF
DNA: TGTGCCAGACGGACAGGGTATCAGCCCCAGCATTTT

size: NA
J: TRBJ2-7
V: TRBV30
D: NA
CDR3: CAWSRGFSYEQYF
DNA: TGTGCCTGGAGTAGGGGGTTTTCCTACGAGCAGTACTTC

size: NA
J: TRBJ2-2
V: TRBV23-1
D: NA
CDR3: CASSHPSCWSGELFF
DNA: TGCGCCAGCAGTCACCCCTCGTGTTGGTCCGGGGAGCTGTTTTTT